The clone carrying this TCR beta chain was detected a few times. As yet, its antigen is unknown. The data originate from a study of molecular identifiers for immune sequencing clone quantification. Study observations and caveats: Clones carrying above 20 RNA copies accounted for over 98% of effector molecules, under 1% in naive cells.

TCRdb used MiXCR to reprocess the PCR reads, holding one entry per CDR3 protein. The sample comprises approximately 320,000 distinct CDR3 sequences, under 25% of which are singletons, and around 0.76% rests with the top ten. This TCR was sampled from a human donor in good health. Some libraries in this study had Jurkat cell RNA spiked in. Sequencing was done on a sample of naive CD8+ T cells from blood, with Jurkat cell RNA spiked in. This sample's subset: FACS-sorted CD8+CD4-CCR7+CD45RA+ naive T cells.

CDR3 region: CASSQFGVGAYNEQFF. Written as DNA, the CDR3 is TGCGCCAGCAGCCAATTTGGCGTAGGGGCCTACAATGAGCAGTTCTTC. The chain combines TRBV4-3 with TRBJ2-1; tentatively, D is TRBD1 (5 bases). Germline CDR1 LGHNA, CDR2 YSLEER. The CDR3 totals 16 residues. Trimming cost V 2 bases and J 2 bases, with 13 bases left between them.